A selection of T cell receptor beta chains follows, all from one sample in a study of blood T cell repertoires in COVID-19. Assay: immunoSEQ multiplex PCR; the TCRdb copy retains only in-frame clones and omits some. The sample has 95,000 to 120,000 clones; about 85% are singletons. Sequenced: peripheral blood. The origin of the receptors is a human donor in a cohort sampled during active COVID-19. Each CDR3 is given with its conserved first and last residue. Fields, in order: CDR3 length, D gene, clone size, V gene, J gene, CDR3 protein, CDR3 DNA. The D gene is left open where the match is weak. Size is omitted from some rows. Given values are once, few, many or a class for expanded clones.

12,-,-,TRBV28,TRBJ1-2,CASTGAHYGYTF,TGTGCCAGCACAGGGGCCCACTATGGCTACACCTTC
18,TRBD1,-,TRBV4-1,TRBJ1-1,CASSQDRNRDRVNTEAFF,TGCGCCAGCAGCCAAGATCGGAACCGGGACAGGGTGAACACTGAAGCTTTCTTT
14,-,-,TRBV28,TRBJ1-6,CASSLSGRPSPLHF,TGTGCCAGCAGTTTATCAGGCAGACCTTCACCCCTCCACTTT
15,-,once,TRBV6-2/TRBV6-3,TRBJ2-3,CASSYTRASGDTQYF,TGTGCCAGCAGTTACACGAGGGCCTCGGGAGATACGCAGTATTTT
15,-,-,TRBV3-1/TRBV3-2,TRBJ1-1,CASSQDSSGRGEAFF,TGTGCCAGCAGCCAAGATTCCAGCGGGAGGGGTGAAGCTTTCTTT
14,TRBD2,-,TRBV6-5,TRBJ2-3,CASSSAGGADTQYF,TGTGCCAGCAGTTCAGCGGGGGGGGCAGATACGCAGTATTTT
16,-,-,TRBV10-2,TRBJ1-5,CASSAGRGTGNQPQHF,TGCGCCAGCAGTGCCGGGAGAGGGACCGGCAATCAGCCCCAGCATTTT
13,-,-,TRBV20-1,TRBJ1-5,CSASGGENQPQHF,TGCAGTGCTAGTGGGGGGGAGAATCAGCCCCAGCATTTT
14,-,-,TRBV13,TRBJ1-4,CASSVGPTNEKLFF,TGTGCCAGCAGCGTGGGGCCGACAAATGAAAAACTGTTTTTT
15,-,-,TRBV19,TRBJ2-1,CASREPGSGDNEQFF,TGTGCCAGTCGAGAGCCAGGGTCGGGGGACAATGAGCAGTTCTTC
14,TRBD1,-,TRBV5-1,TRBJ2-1,CATRGQGADNEQFF,TGCGCCACGAGGGGACAGGGGGCGGACAATGAGCAGTTCTTC
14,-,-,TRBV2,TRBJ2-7,CASSQEAESYEQYF,TGTGCCAGCAGCCAAGAGGCGGAATCCTACGAGCAGTACTTC
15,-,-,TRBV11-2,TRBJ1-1,CASSLGQVMNTEAFF,TGTGCCAGCAGCTTAGGGCAGGTCATGAACACTGAAGCTTTCTTT
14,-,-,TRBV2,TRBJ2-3,CASSATRSTDTQYF,TGTGCCAGCAGTGCCACTAGAAGCACAGATACGCAGTATTTT
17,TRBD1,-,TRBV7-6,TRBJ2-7,CASSLDPLQTGEDEQYF,TGTGCCAGCAGCTTAGACCCTCTTCAGACAGGGGAGGACGAGCAGTACTTC
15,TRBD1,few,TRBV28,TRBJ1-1,CASSFDRGVLTEAFF,TGTGCCAGCAGTTTCGACAGGGGCGTATTGACTGAAGCTTTCTTT
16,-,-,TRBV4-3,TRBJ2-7,CASSPHGTTEGSEQYF,TGCGCCAGCAGCCCGCACGGGACAACCGAGGGGAGCGAGCAGTACTTC
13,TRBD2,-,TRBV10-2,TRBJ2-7,CASREAGGYEQYF,TGCGCCAGCAGGGAGGCGGGGGGCTACGAGCAGTACTTC
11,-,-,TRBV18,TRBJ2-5,CASSSEKTQYF,TGTGCCAGCTCATCGGAGAAGACCCAGTACTTC
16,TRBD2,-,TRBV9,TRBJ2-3,CASSWASGEEGDTQYF,TGTGCCAGCAGTTGGGCTAGCGGGGAAGAGGGAGATACGCAGTATTTT
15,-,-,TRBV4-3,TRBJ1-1,CASSQDRGANTEAFF,TGCGCCAGCAGCCAAGATCGTGGGGCGAACACTGAAGCTTTCTTT
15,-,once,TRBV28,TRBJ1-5,CASSFGVGKDQPQHF,TGTGCCAGCAGTTTTGGAGTAGGAAAGGATCAGCCCCAGCATTTT
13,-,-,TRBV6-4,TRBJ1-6,CASSVVPNSPLHF,TGTGCCAGCAGTGTAGTCCCAAATTCACCCCTCCACTTT
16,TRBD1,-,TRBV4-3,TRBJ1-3,CASSHGTGPSGNTIYF,TGCGCCAGCAGCCACGGGACAGGGCCCTCTGGAAACACCATATATTTT